Below are 19 T cell receptor beta chains sequenced from a single sample in a study of cytomegalovirus exposure and HLA in healthy donors. Method: immunoSEQ multiplex PCR; TCRdb's copy keeps in-frame clones and lacks some. The table has more than 300,000 clones, more than 80% seen once. Sample: PBMCs. The receptors were sampled from a woman aged 18-29 years in good health and CMV-seronegative.

The CDR3 sequence: CASSEQGLENQPQHF. The CDR3 coding sequence is TGTGCCAGCAGTGAGCAGGGGTTGGAGAATCAGCCCCAGCATTTT. V usage is TRBV2 and J usage is TRBJ1-5; D perhaps matches TRBD1 (6 bases). CDR1 and CDR2 from the germline V gene are SNHLY and FYNNEI. CDR3 length equals 15 residues. V lost 3 bases and J lost 4, with 13 bases in between. The entire variable domain, with the rest obtained from reference TRBV2 and TRBJ1-5, is as follows: EPEVTQTPSHQVTQMGQEVILRCVPISNHLYFYWYRQILGQKVEFLVSFYNNEISEKSEIFDDQFSVERPDGSNFTLKIRSTKLEDSAMYFCASSEQGLENQPQHFGDGTRLSIL.

This clone was seen just once. V gene TRBV7-9 combines with J gene TRBJ1-4; 8 bases fit TRBD1. This CDR3 has 15 amino acids. Looked up from germline, CDR1 is SEHNR and CDR2 is FQNEAQ (reference sequence). V lost 4 bases, J lost 7 bases, and 8 bases stayed unmatched. CDR3 sequence reads: CASSSSDRATEKLFF. The CDR3 DNA is TGTGCCAGCAGCTCATCGGACAGGGCGACTGAAAAACTGTTTTTT.

The CDR3 DNA reads as TGTGCCAGCAGCCAACGGGACACCTACGAGCAGTACTTC. Protein: CASSQRDTYEQYF. V usage is TRBV7-8 and J usage is TRBJ2-7, with TRBD1 as a possible D gene (6 bases). Germline CDR1 is SGHVS and CDR2 is FQNEAQ. The CDR3 runs to 13 residues. Trimming shortened V by 5 bases and J by 2 bases, and 10 bases separated the two germline ends.

CDR3 bases: TGTGCCATCAGTGAAGGGGCGGGAGTCCCCTACGAGCAGTACTTC. This translates into CAISEGAGVPYEQYF. The chain combines TRBV10-3 with TRBJ2-7; 7 nucleotides match TRBD2. Losses at the gene ends were 3 bases for V and 2 bases for J; bases not matched to a gene: 7. The CDR3 sequence is 15 residues long. The germline V gene has CDR1 ENHRY and CDR2 SYGVKD.

The chain carries TRBV9 and TRBJ2-3, with 10 nucleotides matching TRBD2. CDR3 size: 16 residues. V gave up 0 bases and J gave up 2 bases; unmatched junction bases: 3. CDR1 is SGDLS and CDR2 is YYNGEE in the germline V gene. This CDR3 is CASSVGLAGVTDTQYF. CDR3 nucleotide sequence: TGTGCCAGCAGCGTAGGGCTAGCGGGGGTCACAGATACGCAGTATTTT.

J is TRBJ2-3 and V is TRBV15; D call uncertain. Per the germline V gene, CDR1 is LNHNV and CDR2 is YYDKDF (reference sequence). The CDR3 covers 14 residues. Trimming took off 1 base at V and 2 bases at J, with 7 bases between the two ends. CDR3 sequence reads: CATSRVQSTDTQYF. CDR3 nucleotide sequence: TGTGCCACCAGCAGAGTCCAGTCCACAGATACGCAGTATTTT.

This clone was picked up one time. The genes are TRBV28 and TRBJ2-2, with 15 bases that match TRBD2. The germline gives CDR1 MDHEN, CDR2 SYDVKM. J was trimmed by 5 bases and V by 6 bases; bases with no gene match: 13. CDR3 size: 19 residues. Here the CDR3 DNA reads TGTGCCAGCAGAGGGACTAGCGGGGGGACGAGCCGGGGGACCGGGGAGCTGTTTTTT. Amino acid sequence: CASRGTSGGTSRGTGELFF.

The rearrangement links TRBV5-1 to TRBJ2-3, with TRBD2 identical over 11 bases. The V gene end was trimmed by 5 bases and the J gene end by 0 bases; junction bases not matched to a gene: 8. Per the germline V gene, CDR1 is SGHRS and CDR2 is YFSETQ. The CDR3 is made up of 17 amino acids. CDR3: CASRIAGGPPSTDTQYF. CDR3 nucleotides: TGCGCCAGCAGAATAGCGGGAGGGCCCCCGAGCACAGATACGCAGTATTTT.

The chain links TRBV12-1 to TRBJ2-3; the table's D call, TRBD2, has no DNA check behind it. TRBV12-1 is reported as a pseudogene. The CDR3 is made up of 18 amino acids. The CDR3 reads CASSFELSRSTRMGTQYF. The CDR3 DNA sequence: TGTGCCAGCAGCTTTGAGTTGTCGAGGTCGACTAGGATGGGTACGCAGTATTTT.

This clone appeared once. This sequence joins TRBV4-1 and TRBJ1-5; TRBD1 agrees at 8 bases. CDR1 MGHRA and CDR2 YSYEKL come from the germline V gene. Trimming at V came to 1 base and at J to 7 bases, leaving 6 bases not matched to a gene. The CDR3 contains 15 residues. CDR3 residues: CASSQGTGRVQPQHF. The CDR3 DNA reads as TGCGCCAGCAGCCAAGGGACAGGGCGGGTGCAGCCCCAGCATTTT.

The V call is TRBV27, the J call TRBJ1-5; TRBD1 agrees at 8 bases. V dropped 0 bases and J dropped 6; count of bases not matched to a gene: 7. This CDR3 region has 16 residues. Germline V gene sequence: CDR1 MNHEY, CDR2 SMNVEV (reference sequence). The CDR3 DNA follows: TGTGCCAGCAGTTTATCAGCCAGGGGGCAAAGTCAGCCCCAGCATTTT. The encoded protein is CASSLSARGQSQPQHF.

The V call is TRBV9, the J call TRBJ2-2, with TRBD2 matching 12 bases. Germline V gene sequence: CDR1 SGDLS, CDR2 YYNGEE. CDR3 length: 16 amino acids. Losses at the gene ends were 3 bases for V and 6 bases for J; bases not matched to a gene: 6. The CDR3: CASSDRTSGAAGELFF. The CDR3 DNA reads TGTGCCAGCAGCGACAGGACTAGCGGGGCAGCCGGGGAGCTGTTTTTT.

The chain recombines TRBV10-3 with TRBJ2-7; 9 positions agree with TRBD1. Per the germline V gene, CDR1 is ENHRY and CDR2 is SYGVKD. The trim removed 6 bases at V and 7 bases at J, leaving 7 bases unmatched. This CDR3 comprises 13 residues. CDR3 nucleotides: TGTGCCATCAGCGCTACAGGGGGCGAGGAGCAGTACTTC. Its translation: CAISATGGEEQYF.

The chain is built from TRBV5-1 and TRBJ2-5, with 10 nucleotides matching TRBD1. The germline V gene has CDR1 SGHRS and CDR2 YFSETQ. This CDR3 comprises 16 residues. Trimming at V came to 3 bases and at J to 5 bases, leaving 10 bases not matched to a gene. The CDR3 sequence is CASSWTDRGRRETQYF. CDR3 DNA sequence: TGCGCCAGCAGCTGGACCGACAGGGGGCGGAGGGAGACCCAGTACTTC.

The chain links TRBV6-5 to TRBJ1-1; D is uncertain. V was cut by 2 bases and J by 6 bases, with 7 bases left in between. This CDR3 is built from 12 residues. Germline V gives CDR1 MNHEY, CDR2 SVGAGI. CDR3 coding DNA: TGTGCCAGCAGTTACACTCCTCCTGAAGCTTTCTTT. Protein product: CASSYTPPEAFF.

This clone was picked up one time. The rearrangement uses TRBV6-6 and TRBJ1-1, with TRBD1 matching over 10 bases. CDR1 and CDR2 from the germline V gene are MNHNY and SVGAGI (reference sequence). This CDR3 spans 14 amino acids. Trimming at V came to 6 bases and at J to 4 bases, leaving 5 bases not matched to a gene. CDR3 coding DNA: TGTGCCAGCAGCTACCGGGACAGGGGCACTGAAGCTTTCTTT. Translated: CASSYRDRGTEAFF.

This clone has only one observation. The rearrangement links TRBV5-1 to TRBJ2-3; 11 nucleotides match TRBD1. The V and J ends lost 0 bases and 5 bases, in that order; junction bases with no gene match: 8. The CDR3 runs 17 residues. Germline V gene lookup returns CDR1 SGHRS and CDR2 YFSETQ. The CDR3 here is CASSLVRGTGGVDTQYF. The DNA of the CDR3 is TGCGCCAGCAGCTTGGTCCGGGGGACAGGGGGTGTAGATACGCAGTATTTT.

The chain recombines TRBV30 with TRBJ2-7; TRBD2 aligns across 11 bases. There are 16 residues in the CDR3. Germline CDR1 reads GTSNPN; CDR2 reads SVGIG (reference sequence). V lost 2 bases, J lost 4 bases, and 10 bases stayed unmatched. The CDR3: CAWSHSLAGGPYEQYF. The CDR3 nucleotides read TGTGCCTGGAGTCACTCGTTAGCGGGAGGGCCGTACGAGCAGTACTTC.

The chain uses TRBV7-2 and TRBJ1-6; D not certain. The CDR3 runs to 13 residues. Germline V CDR1 and CDR2: SGHTA, FQGNSA. V lost 2 bases and J 7 bases, leaving 6 bases between the germline ends. The CDR3 loop reads CASSLWENSPLHF. CDR3 nucleotides: TGTGCCAGCAGCTTATGGGAGAATTCACCCCTCCACTTT.